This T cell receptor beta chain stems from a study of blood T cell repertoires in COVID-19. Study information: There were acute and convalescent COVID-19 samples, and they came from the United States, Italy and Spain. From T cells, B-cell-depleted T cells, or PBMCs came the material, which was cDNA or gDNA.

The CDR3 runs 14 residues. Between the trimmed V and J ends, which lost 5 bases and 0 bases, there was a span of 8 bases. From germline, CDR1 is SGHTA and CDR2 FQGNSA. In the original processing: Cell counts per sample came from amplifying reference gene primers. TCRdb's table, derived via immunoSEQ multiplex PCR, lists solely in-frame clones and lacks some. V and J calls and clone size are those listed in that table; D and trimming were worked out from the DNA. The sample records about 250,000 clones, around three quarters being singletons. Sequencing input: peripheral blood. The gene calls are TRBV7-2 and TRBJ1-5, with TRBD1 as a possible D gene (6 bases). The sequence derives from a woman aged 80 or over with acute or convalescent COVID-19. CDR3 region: CASSEQGSNQPQHF. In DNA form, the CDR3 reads TGTGCCAGCAGCGAACAGGGTAGCAATCAGCCCCAGCATTTT. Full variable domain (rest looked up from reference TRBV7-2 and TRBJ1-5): GAGVSQSPSNKVTEKGKDVELRCDPISGHTALYWYRQSLGQGLEFLIYFQGNSAPDKSGLPSDRFSAERTGGSVSTLTIQRTQQEDSAVYLCASSEQGSNQPQHFGDGTRLSIL.